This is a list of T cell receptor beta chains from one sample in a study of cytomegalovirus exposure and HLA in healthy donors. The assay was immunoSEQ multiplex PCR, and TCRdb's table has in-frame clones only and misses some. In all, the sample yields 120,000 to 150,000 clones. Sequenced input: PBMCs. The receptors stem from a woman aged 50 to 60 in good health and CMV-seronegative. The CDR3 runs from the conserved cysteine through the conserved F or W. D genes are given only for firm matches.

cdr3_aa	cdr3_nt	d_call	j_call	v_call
CASRLPAGVDGYTF	TGTGCCAGTAGACTCCCGGCGGGGGTGGATGGCTACACCTTC	.	TRBJ1-2	TRBV19
CASSSGQPNEKLFF	TGTGCCAGCAGTTCGGGACAGCCTAATGAAAAACTGTTTTTT	TRBD1	TRBJ1-4	TRBV28
CASSLDWDNTEQYF	TGTGCCAGCAGTTTAGATTGGGACAACACCGAGCAGTACTTC	.	TRBJ2-7	TRBV6-5
CASSPGTSSFILTGELFF	TGTGCCAGCAGTCCCGGGACAAGCTCCTTTATACTCACCGGGGAGCTGTTTTTT	.	TRBJ2-2	TRBV2
CASSRGSTEAFF	TGTGCCAGCAGCCGTGGGAGCACTGAAGCTTTCTTT	.	TRBJ1-1	TRBV14
CASSLAGVTGELFF	TGTGCCAGCAGCTTAGCAGGGGTCACCGGGGAGCTGTTTTTT	.	TRBJ2-2	TRBV7-2
CASMGGPFFNEQFF	TGTGCCAGCATGGGAGGGCCTTTTTTCAATGAGCAGTTCTTC	TRBD2	TRBJ2-1	TRBV7-6
CASKIQAPADTQYF	TGTGCCAGCAAAATCCAGGCCCCTGCAGATACGCAGTATTTT	.	TRBJ2-3	TRBV6-5
CASSFGNWVRGLQETQYF	TGTGCCAGTAGTTTTGGTAATTGGGTCAGGGGGCTCCAAGAGACCCAGTACTTC	TRBD1	TRBJ2-5	TRBV19
CASSLTPQTTGEKLFF	TGCGCCAGCAGCTTGACCCCCCAGACGACAGGGGAAAAACTGTTTTTT	TRBD1	TRBJ1-4	TRBV5-1
CASSFGTSTHNEQFF	TGTGCCAGCAGCTTCGGGACTAGCACTCACAATGAGCAGTTCTTC	TRBD2	TRBJ2-1	TRBV11-2
CASSPWTTNTGELFF	TGCGCCAGCAGCCCTTGGACAACCAACACCGGGGAGCTGTTTTTT	.	TRBJ2-2	TRBV5-1
CASSQATSGLYEQYF	TGTGCCAGCAGCCAAGCGACTAGCGGTCTTTACGAGCAGTACTTC	TRBD2	TRBJ2-7	TRBV4-2
CASMVSAAQETQYF	TGTGCCAGTATGGTGAGCGCGGCACAAGAGACCCAGTACTTC	.	TRBJ2-5	TRBV19
CASSLGGMNTEAFF	TGTGCCAGCAGCTTGGGCGGGATGAACACTGAAGCTTTCTTT	.	TRBJ1-1	TRBV5-4
CASSLPVGQTNYGYTF	TGTGCCAGCAGCTTACCAGTGGGGCAGACTAACTATGGCTACACCTTC	.	TRBJ1-2	TRBV7-9
CASWEEGRLGTQYF	TGTGCCAGCTGGGAGGAGGGGAGGTTGGGGACCCAGTACTTC	.	TRBJ2-5	TRBV28
CSVEWYGGGYEQYF	TGCAGCGTTGAATGGTACGGCGGGGGTTACGAGCAGTACTTC	TRBD2	TRBJ2-7	TRBV29-1
CASSGEVAAFF	TGTGCCAGCAGTGGGGAGGTGGCAGCTTTCTTT	.	TRBJ1-1	TRBV2
CASSRRLAADTQYF	TGTGCCAGCAGCCGCAGACTAGCTGCGGATACGCAGTATTTT	TRBD2	TRBJ2-3	TRBV4-2
CASSIQGQGAEQYF	TGTGCCAGCAGTATACAGGGACAGGGAGCCGAGCAGTACTTC	TRBD1	TRBJ2-7	TRBV27
CATSARQDGAYEQYF	TGTGCCACCAGCGCTCGACAAGACGGGGCCTACGAGCAGTACTTC	.	TRBJ2-7	TRBV15
CASSVLAAYNEQFF	TGTGCCAGCAGTGTCCTAGCAGCTTACAATGAGCAGTTCTTC	.	TRBJ2-1	TRBV6-1
CASSDGPSGGTDTQYF	TGTGCCAGCAGTGACGGTCCTAGCGGGGGCACAGATACGCAGTATTTT	TRBD2	TRBJ2-3	TRBV2
CASSDVSAGIQTQYF	TGTGCCAGCAGTGACGTTTCGGCGGGAATACAGACCCAGTACTTC	.	TRBJ2-5	TRBV2
CASSPRTGPNTGELFF	TGTGCCAGCTCACCCAGAACAGGCCCGAACACCGGGGAGCTGTTTTTT	.	TRBJ2-2	TRBV18
CASSVGTSGRTDTQYF	TGTGCCAGCAGCGTAGGGACTAGCGGGAGAACAGATACGCAGTATTTT	TRBD2	TRBJ2-3	TRBV9
CASSSRQGYGYTF	TGTGCCAGCAGTTCGAGACAGGGGTATGGCTACACCTTC	TRBD1	TRBJ1-2	TRBV6-6
CASSPSGIASGNTIYF	TGCGCCAGCAGTCCCTCCGGGATCGCCTCTGGAAACACCATATATTTT	.	TRBJ1-3	TRBV5-1
CASSLAMGADYNSPLHF	TGTGCCAGCAGCTTAGCGATGGGGGCCGATTATAATTCACCCCTCCACTTT	.	TRBJ1-6	TRBV7-6
CASSHRQEAYEQYF	TGTGCCAGCAGTCACAGACAGGAGGCCTACGAGCAGTACTTC	.	TRBJ2-7	TRBV7-9
CASSYGTNQPQHF	TGTGCCAGCAGTTACGGGACAAATCAGCCCCAGCATTTT	.	TRBJ1-5	TRBV6-5
CASSSATGAGTGELFF	TGTGCCAGCAGCTCGGCCACAGGGGCCGGGACCGGGGAGCTGTTTTTT	TRBD1	TRBJ2-2	TRBV11-3
CASSARTGGHEQYF	TGTGCCAGCAGTGCTCGGACAGGGGGCCACGAGCAGTACTTC	TRBD1	TRBJ2-7	TRBV6-5
CASSQDQGTYEQYF	TGTGCCAGCAGCCAAGATCAGGGCACCTACGAGCAGTACTTC	.	TRBJ2-7	TRBV4-2
CASSPEGSGYTF	TGTGCCAGCAGCCCAGAGGGGAGTGGCTACACCTTC	.	TRBJ1-2	TRBV14
CASSFHSNSGNTIYF	TGTGCCAGCAGTTTCCACAGCAACTCTGGAAACACCATATATTTT	.	TRBJ1-3	TRBV28
CASSRNPQGNEKLFF	TGTGCCAGCTCACGAAACCCACAGGGTAATGAAAAACTGTTTTTT	.	TRBJ1-4	TRBV18
CASRYTGFGYTF	TGTGCCAGCAGGTACACAGGGTTTGGCTACACCTTC	.	TRBJ1-2	TRBV28
CASSPLAGGNTGELFF	TGTGCCAGCAGCCCTCTAGCGGGGGGTAACACCGGGGAGCTGTTTTTT	TRBD2	TRBJ2-2	TRBV7-3
CASSQVRWRDDNEQFF	TGCGCCAGCAGCCAAGTGCGGTGGCGGGACGACAATGAGCAGTTCTTC	.	TRBJ2-1	TRBV4-1
CSTRSGTVTDTQYF	TGCAGCACCCGATCGGGAACCGTCACAGATACGCAGTATTTT	.	TRBJ2-3	TRBV29-1
CASSQPGEAFF	TGTGCCAGCTCACAACCCGGTGAAGCTTTCTTT	.	TRBJ1-1	TRBV18
CASEAASGYNEQFF	TGTGCCAGCGAGGCTGCTTCGGGCTACAATGAGCAGTTCTTC	.	TRBJ2-1	TRBV19
CAWSTRAGGAFF	TGTGCCTGGAGTACTCGGGCAGGAGGAGCTTTCTTT	.	TRBJ1-1	TRBV30
CASSVEGGTNEKLFF	TGTGCCAGCAGCGTAGAAGGGGGCACTAATGAAAAACTGTTTTTT	TRBD1	TRBJ1-4	TRBV9
CASSPTGRNEQYF	TGTGCCAGCAGCCCAACCGGGAGAAACGAGCAGTACTTC	.	TRBJ2-7	TRBV7-9
CASLQGEAEKLFF	TGTGCCAGCCTACAGGGGGAGGCTGAAAAACTGTTTTTT	TRBD1	TRBJ1-4	TRBV19
CASRTVAGNTIYF	TGTGCCAGCAGGACAGTGGCTGGAAACACCATATATTTT	.	TRBJ1-3	TRBV25-1
CASSSGGSPLHF	TGTGCCAGCAGTTCCGGGGGTTCACCCCTCCACTTT	.	TRBJ1-6	TRBV28
CASSQGGANTGELFF	TGTGCCAGCAGCCAAGGGGGGGCGAACACCGGGGAGCTGTTTTTT	.	TRBJ2-2	TRBV4-2
CASGFNEQYF	TGTGCCAGCGGCTTTAACGAGCAGTACTTC	.	TRBJ2-7	TRBV6-6
CATSDRRGYGYTF	TGTGCCACCTCGGACAGGAGGGGCTATGGCTACACCTTC	TRBD1	TRBJ1-2	TRBV19
CASSHGGGRTEAFF	TGTGCCAGCAGCCATGGGGGGGGTAGGACTGAAGCTTTCTTT	.	TRBJ1-1	TRBV7-2
CASSTLLAGATDTQYF	TGCGCCAGCAGCACACTTCTAGCGGGGGCCACAGATACGCAGTATTTT	TRBD2	TRBJ2-3	TRBV5-1
CASSRGGQLMNTEAFF	TGTGCCAGCAGTCGTGGGGGACAGCTCATGAACACTGAAGCTTTCTTT	TRBD1	TRBJ1-1	TRBV7-6
CASSLLDSERGLEKLFF	TGTGCCAGCAGTTTATTGGATTCAGAGAGGGGGCTTGAAAAACTGTTTTTT	TRBD1	TRBJ1-4	TRBV28
CASSPGTGGSYEQYF	TGCGCCAGCAGCCCCGGGACAGGGGGATCCTACGAGCAGTACTTC	TRBD1	TRBJ2-7	TRBV4-3
CASNGRGGVMGEQYF	TGTGCCAGCAATGGTAGAGGAGGGGTAATGGGCGAGCAGTACTTC	.	TRBJ2-7	TRBV11-2
CASSYSNSVGGFF	TGTGCCAGCAGTTACTCGAACAGTGTGGGAGGGTTCTTC	.	TRBJ2-1	TRBV6-6